The 16 T cell receptor beta chains below all came from one sample that was sequenced in a study of blood T cell repertoires in COVID-19. Profiling relied on immunoSEQ multiplex PCR, and the TCRdb table lists in-frame clones only, not all of them. The repertoire holds 16,000 or so clones, around 89% seen once, with 10% to 13% in the top ten. The sample was peripheral blood. These receptor sequences come from a man older than 75 with acute or convalescent COVID-19.

The V and J genes are TRBV5-1 and TRBJ2-3, with D unresolved. The CDR3 covers 15 residues. Germline loops: CDR1 SGHRS, CDR2 YFSETQ. Trimming removed 6 bases from V and 3 bases from J, with 17 bases in between. The CDR3 nucleotides are TGCGCCAGCACCACCCAAGGAGTCTGGACAGATACGCAGTATTTT. This gives the protein CASTTQGVWTDTQYF.

The chain joins TRBV24-1 to TRBJ2-1, with TRBD2 matching over 7 bases. Germline lookup yields CDR1 KGHDR and CDR2 SFDVKD. V lost 9 bases to trimming and J lost 7 bases; unmatched junction nucleotides: 17. This CDR3 has 16 residues. The CDR3 DNA sequence: TGTGCCACCTCCGGGGAGGGGCGGTCGGGGCAAAATGAGCAGTTCTTC. Protein: CATSGEGRSGQNEQFF.

This chain joins TRBV19 and TRBJ2-7, with 13 positions matching TRBD2. The CDR3 sequence is 18 residues long. Germline-derived CDR1 and CDR2 are LNHDA and SQIVND (reference sequence). With 5 bases clipped from V and 1 base from J, the junction kept 11 bases outside the gene matches. The CDR3 reads CASSVRTSGGLPSYEQYF. Here the CDR3 DNA reads TGTGCCAGTAGTGTTCGGACTAGCGGGGGTCTTCCTTCCTACGAGCAGTACTTC. Full variable domain (remainder filled in from reference TRBV19 and TRBJ2-7): DGGITQSPKYLFRKEGQNVTLSCEQNLNHDAMYWYRQDPGQGLRLIYYSQIVNDFQKGDIAEGYSVSREKKESFPLTVTSAQKNPTAFYLCASSVRTSGGLPSYEQYFGPGTRLTVT.

The CDR3 coding sequence is TGTGCCAGCAGCTTGGCACAGCGGGGGGGCCACGAGCAGTACTTC. It yields the protein CASSLAQRGGHEQYF. The chain couples TRBV5-6 to TRBJ2-7, with 10 bases lining up with TRBD2. Unmatched junction bases numbered 5, after V lost 0 bases and J lost 5 bases. Germline CDR1 reads SGHDT; CDR2 reads YYEEEE. The CDR3 extends over 15 amino acids.

This chain links TRBV4-1 with TRBJ1-3; tentatively, D is TRBD1 (5 bases). The V end lost 0 bases, the J end lost 1 base, and 7 bases lay between the germline ends. Germline V gene sequence: CDR1 MGHRA, CDR2 YSYEKL. There are 15 residues in the CDR3. CDR3 nucleotides: TGCGCCAGCAGCCAAGATTCAGGGTCTGGAAACACCATATATTTT. This sequence encodes CASSQDSGSGNTIYF.

The J gene is TRBJ2-1, the V gene TRBV28; a weak D match, TRBD1 (5 bases). The CDR3 has 14 amino acids. The V end lost 2 bases, the J end lost 7 bases, and 12 bases lay between the germline ends. Germline V gives CDR1 MDHEN, CDR2 SYDVKM. CDR3 sequence: CASSLTGSQNEQFF. The CDR3 nucleotides read TGTGCCAGCAGTTTAACAGGTTCACAAAATGAGCAGTTCTTC. The full variable domain, with the rest looked up from reference TRBV28 and TRBJ2-1, is DVKVTQSSRYLVKRTGEKVFLECVQDMDHENMFWYRQDPGLGLRLIYFSYDVKMKEKGDIPEGYSVSREKKERFSLILESASTNQTSMYLCASSLTGSQNEQFFGPGTRLTVL.

V and J are TRBV5-4 and TRBJ2-7; 10 bases map to TRBD1. CDR1 is SGHNT and CDR2 is YYREEE in the germline V gene (reference sequence). CDR3 length: 17 amino acids. The V segment lost 0 bases and the J segment 2 bases; nucleotides outside the gene matches: 8. The DNA for the CDR3 is TGTGCCAGCAGCTTGGGGGTCGGGACAGGGGTCGCCTACGAGCAGTACTTC. Its translation: CASSLGVGTGVAYEQYF.

J is TRBJ1-2 and V is TRBV30; 12 bases map to TRBD1. Looked up from germline, CDR1 is GTSNPN and CDR2 is SVGIG (reference sequence). The CDR3 is 13 residues long. With V trimmed by 4 bases and J by 14 bases, 11 bases remained unmatched. The CDR3 DNA sequence: TGTGCCTGGACCACCGGGACAGGGGGCTATGGGACCTTC. Protein product: CAWTTGTGGYGTF.

This sequence joins TRBV5-5 and TRBJ1-1; 8 bases fit TRBD1. V was clipped by 2 bases and J by 6 bases; unmatched bases: 6. The CDR3 extends over 14 amino acids. Germline CDR1 reads SGHKS; CDR2 reads YYEKEE (reference sequence). The CDR3 DNA follows: TGTGCCAGCAGCTTTGGACAGGGTACCTCTGAAGCTTTCTTT. It codes for CASSFGQGTSEAFF.

The count of this clone is one. This chain links TRBV3-1 (or the pseudogene TRBV3-2) with TRBJ1-1; D is possibly TRBD1 (5 bases). Germline V gene sequence: CDR1 LGHDT, CDR2 YNNKEL (reference sequence). The CDR3 covers 15 residues. The V end was cut by 1 base, the J end by 5 bases, with 14 bases between. CDR3 nucleotides: TGTGCCAGCAGCCAAGGGACATTGAGTGTTACTGAAGCTTTCTTT. As protein: CASSQGTLSVTEAFF.

This clone showed up just once. J is TRBJ2-3 and V is TRBV5-1; 8 bases map to TRBD2. CDR1 and CDR2 (germline): SGHRS, YFSETQ. This CDR3 has 15 residues. Trimming removed 0 bases from V and 4 bases from J; junction bases left unmatched: 4. CDR3 amino acids: CASSLAGRAADTQYF. CDR3 sequence (DNA): TGCGCCAGCAGCTTGGCCGGGAGGGCCGCAGATACGCAGTATTTT.

The chain carries TRBV2 and TRBJ2-2, with D possibly TRBD2 on 6 matching bases. Germline loops: CDR1 SNHLY, CDR2 FYNNEI. The V end lost 6 bases, the J end lost 0 bases, and 11 bases lay between the germline ends. CDR3 length: 15 amino acids. The CDR3 region is CASRLGTANTGELFF. The DNA for the CDR3 is TGTGCCAGCAGACTCGGGACTGCGAACACCGGGGAGCTGTTTTTT.

V usage is TRBV27 and J usage is TRBJ2-7; 7 bases line up with TRBD2. This CDR3 has 14 amino acids. Germline-derived CDR1 and CDR2 are MNHEY and SMNVEV (reference sequence). V trimming: 5 bases; J trimming: 3 bases; junction bases outside the gene matches: 7. The CDR3 is CASSLSGGVYEQYF. CDR3 sequence (DNA): TGTGCCAGCAGTCTCTCGGGGGGAGTCTACGAGCAGTACTTC.

This chain joins TRBV18 and TRBJ2-5; the D is unclear. V was shortened by 1 base and J by 0 bases, with 6 bases between the two germline ends. CDR3 length: 14 residues. Germline V gives CDR1 KGHSH, CDR2 LQKENI. The CDR3: CASSPRRDQETQYF. In DNA form, the CDR3 reads TGTGCCAGCTCACCACGACGGGACCAAGAGACCCAGTACTTC.

V gene TRBV6-1 combines with J gene TRBJ2-2; 9 nucleotides agree with TRBD2. Germline CDR1 and CDR2: MNHNS and SASEGT. The trim removed 2 bases at V and 8 bases at J, leaving 6 bases unmatched. This CDR3 comprises 15 residues. The CDR3 bases are TGTGCCAGCAGTGAATTGCGGGGGGGCGCAGGGGAGCTGTTTTTT. As protein: CASSELRGGAGELFF.

This chain connects TRBV4-1 to TRBJ2-3, with 13 bases identical to TRBD2. J was trimmed by 2 bases and V by 4 bases; bases with no gene match: 6. The germline gives CDR1 MGHRA, CDR2 YSYEKL. This CDR3 is built from 17 residues. The CDR3 spells CASSPTGTSGATDTQYF. For the CDR3, the DNA is TGCGCCAGCAGCCCGACCGGGACTAGCGGGGCCACAGATACGCAGTATTTT.